The 15 T cell receptor beta chains below all came from one sample that was sequenced in a study of T cells after posttransplantation cyclophosphamide (dated by TCRdb to the mid-2010s). The control cohort was approximately eleven patients given myeloablative marrow transplants with methotrexate plus a calcineurin inhibitor, sampled 1 year after transplant. The library was made by the immunoSEQ multiplex PCR assay. This immuneACCESS table, as held by TCRdb, lists in-frame sequences with V and J called but not all clones. Of the missing ones, under half trace to an unresolved V gene in checked studies; the others have no known cause. This sample is represented by approximately 10,000 clones; 89% of them were singletons. In total, the top ten clones hold 4.2% of the sample. Sequenced material: PBMCs, taken about 67 weeks after allogeneic stem cell transplant with calcineurin inhibitor and methotrexate. The receptor source for this set is a male patient in his forties or fifties who received an allogeneic stem cell transplant from an unrelated donor, was CMV-positive, and had chronic GVHD only. Following transplantation, T cells from the graft donor may be among those present.

This clone appeared a few times. The rearrangement uses TRBV7-9 and TRBJ1-2; a possible D gene is TRBD1 (5 bases). This CDR3 has 12 residues. Germline V gene sequence: CDR1 SEHNR, CDR2 FQNEAQ (reference sequence). V dropped 3 bases and J dropped 8 bases, with 10 bases sitting between them. The CDR3 loop is CASSFDRPGYTF. CDR3 bases: TGTGCCAGCAGCTTCGACAGACCCGGCTACACCTTC.

This clone was counted once. This chain joins TRBV19 and TRBJ1-2; D may be TRBD1 (6 bases). Trimming took off 10 bases at V and 2 bases at J, with 14 bases between the two ends. The CDR3 sequence is 13 residues long. The germline CDR1 and CDR2 sequences are LNHDA and SQIVND (reference sequence). The CDR3 DNA reads TGTGCCACCAGACCACAGGGCAACTATGGCTACACCTTC. It translates to CATRPQGNYGYTF. Based on the CDR3 plus reference TRBV19 and TRBJ1-2, the full variable domain is DGGITQSPKYLFRKEGQNVTLSCEQNLNHDAMYWYRQDPGQGLRLIYYSQIVNDFQKGDIAEGYSVSREKKESFPLTVTSAQKNPTAFYLCATRPQGNYGYTFGSGTRLTVV.

DNA for the CDR3: TGTGCCAGCAGCTTAGAGGTACCAGGGGACGGAGAGCAGTACTTC. Amino acid sequence: CASSLEVPGDGEQYF. This chain connects TRBV7-8 to TRBJ2-7; D is possibly TRBD1 (6 bases). This CDR3 is 15 amino acids long. Germline V gene sequence: CDR1 SGHVS, CDR2 FQNEAQ. The V end was cut by 1 base, the J end by 7 bases, with 17 bases between.

The chain couples TRBV7-2 to TRBJ2-1; TRBD2 aligns across 9 bases. The germline gives CDR1 SGHTA, CDR2 FQGNSA. J lost 0 bases, V lost 2 bases, and 5 bases had no gene match. The CDR3 sequence is 17 residues long. CDR3 sequence: CASSLILSGSSYNEQFF. CDR3 DNA: TGTGCCAGCAGCTTAATCCTTAGCGGGAGCTCCTACAATGAGCAGTTCTTC.

This clone was seen a single time. The rearrangement joins TRBV7-6 to TRBJ1-1; no reliable D call. V was shortened by 1 base and J by 3 bases, with 6 bases between the two germline ends. CDR3 length equals 13 residues. From germline, CDR1 is SGHVS and CDR2 FNYEAQ. The CDR3 spells CASSLVEDTEAFF. CDR3 in DNA: TGTGCCAGCAGCTTAGTGGAGGACACTGAAGCTTTCTTT.

V usage is TRBV5-1 and J usage is TRBJ1-1; tentative D call: TRBD1 (5 bases). V lost 5 bases and J lost 3, with 14 bases in between. The CDR3 sequence is 14 residues long. The germline CDR1 and CDR2 sequences are SGHRS and YFSETQ. CDR3 nucleotides: TGCGCCAGCAGACGTACGTGGGGGGACACTGAAGCTTTCTTT. This codes for CASRRTWGDTEAFF.

V usage is TRBV19 and J usage is TRBJ1-2; 7 bases agree with TRBD1. This CDR3 comprises 14 residues. Germline assignment: CDR1 LNHDA and CDR2 SQIVND (reference sequence). V was pared by 6 bases and J by 3 bases, with 7 bases of the junction left unmatched. CDR3 coding DNA: TGTGCCAGTAGCCGCGGGACAGCGGACTATGGCTACACCTTC. This gives the protein CASSRGTADYGYTF.

This rearrangement joins TRBV4-1 to TRBJ2-2; no reliable D call. The CDR3 is 16 amino acids. Deletions cut 0 bases from V and 4 bases from J, with 12 bases between. Germline CDR1 is MGHRA and CDR2 is YSYEKL. CDR3 nucleotides: TGCGCCAGCAGCCAAGATCGAGGTCTGGGCACCGGGGAGCTGTTTTTT. Its translation: CASSQDRGLGTGELFF.

DNA for the CDR3: TGTGCCAGCAGCACTCAAACTAGCGGGAGGTTCAAAGATACGCAGTATTTT. Translating gives CASSTQTSGRFKDTQYF. The J gene is TRBJ2-3, the V gene TRBV11-3; TRBD2 agrees at 12 bases. V was pared by 5 bases and J by 5 bases, with 11 bases of the junction left unmatched. Germline CDR1 is SGHNT and CDR2 is YENEEA. This CDR3 is built from 17 residues.

The genes are TRBV7-2 and TRBJ1-6; 7 nucleotides line up with TRBD1. There are 15 residues in the CDR3. Germline lookup yields CDR1 SGHTA and CDR2 FQGNSA. Unmatched junction bases numbered 6, after V lost 5 bases and J lost 5 bases. CDR3 sequence (DNA): TGTGCCAGCAGCCGTTGGACAGGAGATAATTCACCCCTCCACTTT. Residues: CASSRWTGDNSPLHF.

The chain links TRBV7-9 to TRBJ2-5, with 10 bases matching TRBD2. CDR1 SEHNR and CDR2 FQNEAQ come from the germline V gene (reference sequence). V shed 5 bases and J 6 bases; nucleotides not matched to a gene: 15. The CDR3 is 17 residues long. Here the CDR3 DNA reads TGTGCCAGCAGCCCGAGGACGGGGGCTAGCGGGGGACAGACCCAGTACTTC. Protein: CASSPRTGASGGQTQYF.

The chain has TRBV6-1 and TRBJ1-2; 7 bases line up with TRBD1. CDR1 is MNHNS, CDR2 SASEGT, per germline. The CDR3 totals 15 residues. Unmatched junction bases numbered 11, after V lost 6 bases and J lost 4 bases. The CDR3 is CASSVTRDSFYGYTF. CDR3 sequence (DNA): TGTGCCAGCAGCGTAACCCGGGACAGCTTCTATGGCTACACCTTC.

The rearrangement uses TRBV7-2 and TRBJ2-3; TRBD2 matches 11 bases. The germline V gene encodes CDR1 SGHTA and CDR2 FQGNSA. The CDR3 extends over 16 amino acids. Trimming cost V 2 bases and J 1 base; bases outside gene matches: 2. The CDR3 spells CASSLWTSGRTDTQYF. The CDR3 DNA reads as TGTGCCAGCAGCTTATGGACTAGCGGGCGCACAGATACGCAGTATTTT.

The rearrangement uses TRBV13 and TRBJ1-3, with D maybe TRBD1 (5 bases). The germline V and J ends were trimmed by 5 bases and 0 bases, with 14 bases remaining between them. The CDR3 consists of 16 residues. Germline V gene data show CDR1 as PRHDT and CDR2 as FYEKMQ (reference sequence). The CDR3 spells CASSLRALSSGNTIYF. In nucleotides, the CDR3 is TGTGCCAGCAGCCTCAGGGCCTTAAGCTCTGGAAACACCATATATTTT.

The chain carries TRBV4-1 and TRBJ2-7, with D possibly matching TRBD2 (6 bases). CDR3 length: 15 residues. From germline, CDR1 is MGHRA and CDR2 YSYEKL. Trimming took off 0 bases at V and 5 bases at J, with 14 bases between the two ends. CDR3 sequence reads: CASSQDELAGNEQYF. The CDR3 DNA reads TGCGCCAGCAGCCAAGATGAACTAGCTGGGAACGAGCAGTACTTC.